The 3 T cell receptor beta chains below all came from one sample that was sequenced in a study of read filtering for tumor transcriptome and immune sequencing. From 300 to 400 ng of RNA, a library with molecular barcoded alpha/delta and beta/gamma adaptors was made. TCRdb reprocessed the reads with MiXCR, giving one entry per CDR3 protein. The data contain about 130,000 distinct CDR3 sequences, 10% to 15% of them singletons. The sample comprised a population of CD138-negative cells sorted from bone marrow. The receptors come from a donor aged 40 or older with multiple myeloma.

This clonotype has only a few counts. The chain recombines TRBV15 with TRBJ2-7; no clear D. This CDR3 region has 13 residues. V lost 5 bases and J 5 bases, leaving 13 bases between the germline ends. Germline values: CDR1 LNHNV, CDR2 YYDKDF (reference sequence). The CDR3 coding sequence is TGTGCCACCAGCCAAAACACGGGCAACGAGCAGTACTTC. Amino acids: CATSQNTGNEQYF.

This clonotype occurred a few times. The chain uses TRBV30 and TRBJ2-7; no clear D gene. CDR3 length: 11 residues. Trimming stripped 0 bases from V and 3 bases from J, with 3 bases between. Germline V lookup: CDR1 GTSNPN, CDR2 SVGIG (reference sequence). CDR3 residues: CAWSVSYEQYF. The CDR3 nucleotides read TGTGCCTGGAGTGTCAGCTACGAGCAGTACTTC.

As regards this clonotype: Since a far larger clone is one base different, this is likely a read error. V usage is TRBV7-9 and J usage is TRBJ2-1; 8 bases match TRBD2. The CDR3 runs to 16 residues. Germline-derived CDR1 and CDR2 are SEHNR and FQNEAQ (reference sequence). CDR3 in DNA: TGTGCCAGCAACTTAGCAACGGGACTAGCCTACAATGAGCAGTTCTTC. Its protein product is CASNLATGLAYNEQFF.